Below, 6 T cell receptor beta chains from the same sample are listed, as sequenced in a study of radiation and T cells in renal cell carcinoma. TCRdb keeps only in-frame clones here, not all; method: immunoSEQ multiplex PCR. The data hold 150,000 or so clones, with about 88% observed a single time. Time point: baseline pretreatment blood. The treatment denotes: 15 Gy SBRT to primary tumor, nephrectomy 4 weeks later. Sequencing used blood, obtained from a patient whose treatment included radiotherapy and nephrectomy. The receptors derive from an older woman with renal cell carcinoma.

The chain has TRBV6-5 and TRBJ2-1, with D perhaps being TRBD1 or TRBD2 (5 bases each). V lost 2 bases and J 0 bases, leaving 11 bases between the germline ends. CDR1 MNHEY and CDR2 SVGAGI come from the germline V gene. This CDR3 spans 16 amino acids. The chain's CDR3 is CASSYTGTSSYNEQFF. Here the CDR3 DNA reads TGTGCCAGCAGTTACACCGGGACCAGCTCCTACAATGAGCAGTTCTTC.

V gene TRBV7-2 combines with J gene TRBJ2-2; 8 positions agree with TRBD2. Trimming cost V 5 bases and J 0 bases; bases outside gene matches: 8. Germline V gene data show CDR1 as SGHTA and CDR2 as FQGNSA. The CDR3 consists of 17 residues. CDR3 nucleotide sequence: TGTGCCAGCAGCCCCGGGGGAGCGGGGGCGAACACCGGGGAGCTGTTTTTT. Translated: CASSPGGAGANTGELFF. Full variable domain (remainder filled in from reference TRBV7-2 and TRBJ2-2): GAGVSQSPSNKVTEKGKDVELRCDPISGHTALYWYRQSLGQGLEFLIYFQGNSAPDKSGLPSDRFSAERTGGSVSTLTIQRTQQEDSAVYLCASSPGGAGANTGELFFGEGSRLTVL.

The V and J genes are TRBV7-8 and TRBJ1-3; unclear D gene. Germline CDR1 is SGHVS and CDR2 is FQNEAQ. V dropped 2 bases and J dropped 4 bases, with 15 bases sitting between them. This CDR3 has 16 residues. In nucleotides, the CDR3 is TGTGCCAGCAGCTTATTTGGCTCCAAGTCCGGAAACACCATATATTTT. This sequence encodes CASSLFGSKSGNTIYF.

The J gene is TRBJ1-3, the V gene TRBV10-3; TRBD1 matches at 10 bases. CDR1 is ENHRY, CDR2 SYGVKD, per germline. Trimming took 5 bases from V and 0 from J; bases not matched to a gene: 4. CDR3 length: 16 amino acids. The CDR3 DNA sequence: TGTGCCATCAGTCAGACAGGGGGCCTCTCTGGAAACACCATATATTTT. It yields the protein CAISQTGGLSGNTIYF.

This clone was found a few times. The chain carries TRBV5-1 and TRBJ1-1; D uncertain. Germline V lookup: CDR1 SGHRS, CDR2 YFSETQ. V was shortened by 4 bases and J by 8 bases, with 15 bases between the two germline ends. This CDR3 is 13 amino acids long. CDR3 sequence: CASSPNVQGEAFF. The CDR3 nucleotides are TGCGCCAGCAGCCCTAACGTCCAAGGAGAAGCTTTCTTT.

The chain couples TRBV25-1 to TRBJ1-1; TRBD1 aligns across 8 bases. CDR3 length equals 15 residues. CDR1 is MGHDK, CDR2 SYGVNS, per germline. Unmatched junction bases numbered 10, after V lost 6 bases and J lost 4 bases. CDR3 sequence reads: CASRFAGGPVTEAFF. The CDR3 nucleotides read TGTGCCAGCAGGTTCGCAGGGGGCCCGGTCACTGAAGCTTTCTTT.